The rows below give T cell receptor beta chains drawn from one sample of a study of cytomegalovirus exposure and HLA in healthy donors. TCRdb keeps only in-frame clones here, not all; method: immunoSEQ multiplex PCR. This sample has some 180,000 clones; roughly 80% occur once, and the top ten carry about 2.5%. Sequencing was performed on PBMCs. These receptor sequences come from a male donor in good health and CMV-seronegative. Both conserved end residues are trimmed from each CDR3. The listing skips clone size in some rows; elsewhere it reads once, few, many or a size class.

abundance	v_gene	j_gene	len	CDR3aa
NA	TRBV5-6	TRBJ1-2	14	ASSWGTGQANYGYT
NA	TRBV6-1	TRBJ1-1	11	ATLGAGGTEAF
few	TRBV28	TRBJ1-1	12	ASSLGGMNTEAF
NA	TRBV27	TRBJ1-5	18	ASSLLSPGQGLVSNQPQH
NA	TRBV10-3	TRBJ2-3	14	AISSTRRTSTDTQY
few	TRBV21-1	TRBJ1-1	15	ASSKGWGQFENTEAF
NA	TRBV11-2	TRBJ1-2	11	ASSLGQGYGYT
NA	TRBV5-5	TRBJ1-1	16	ASSRAQVTGWVNTEAF
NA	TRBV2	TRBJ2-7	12	ASSDTGDLGIEY
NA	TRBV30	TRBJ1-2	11	ASNRGLGYGYT
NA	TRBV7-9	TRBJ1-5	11	ASSLTGYQPQH
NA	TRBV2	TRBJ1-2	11	ASGYIGQFGYT
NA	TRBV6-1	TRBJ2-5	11	ASSELAQETQY
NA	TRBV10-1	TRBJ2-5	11	ASSASGQETQY
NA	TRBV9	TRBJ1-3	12	ASSEIRSGNTIY
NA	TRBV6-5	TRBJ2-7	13	ASSQLTGSSYEQY
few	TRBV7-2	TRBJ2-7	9	ASSLRYEQY
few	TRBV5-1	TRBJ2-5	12	ASSLAGRKETQY
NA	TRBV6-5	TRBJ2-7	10	ASSYRGSEQY
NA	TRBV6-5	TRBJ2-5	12	ASRWDRGRETQY
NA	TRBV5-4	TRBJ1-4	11	ASSWAGNEKLF
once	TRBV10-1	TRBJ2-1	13	ASSESSGGWPEQF
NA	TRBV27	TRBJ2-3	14	ASTALGLGGTDTQY
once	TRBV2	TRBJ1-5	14	ASSELGQGPGRPQH